This passage covers 8 T cell receptor beta chains from one sample sequenced in a study of OX40 agonist ivuxolimab in advanced cancers. The table came from immunoSEQ multiplex PCR; TCRdb's copy has only in-frame clones and leaves some out. The sample carries roughly 82,000 clones, 83% recorded once. The sample in question was CD4+ or CD8+ T cells sorted from blood, obtained in a trial of the OX40 agonist ivuxolimab. The source is an adult with an advanced solid tumor such as melanoma, head and neck, liver or kidney cancer.

V and J are TRBV6-5 and TRBJ2-1; D is unclear. The CDR3 runs 16 residues. The germline V gene encodes CDR1 MNHEY and CDR2 SVGAGI. Trimming left V 6 bases short and J 1 base short, with 16 bases between. CDR3 sequence: CASSYQWVDSYNEQFF. The CDR3, as DNA: TGTGCCAGCAGCTACCAATGGGTGGATTCCTACAATGAGCAGTTCTTC.

This chain joins TRBV7-2 and TRBJ2-2; the D gene is possibly TRBD2 (6 bases). The germline V gene has CDR1 SGHTA and CDR2 FQGNSA. There are 15 residues in the CDR3. V gave up 4 bases and J gave up 2 bases, with 11 bases separating them. CDR3 bases: TGTGCCAGCAGCTACGGGACTCCTAACACCGGGGAGCTGTTTTTT. Residues: CASSYGTPNTGELFF.

The chain links TRBV6-1 to TRBJ1-4; weak D call: TRBD1 (6 bases). Germline values: CDR1 MNHNS, CDR2 SASEGT. Between the trimmed V and J ends, which lost 7 bases and 10 bases, there was a span of 16 bases. This CDR3 comprises 13 residues. CDR3 sequence reads: CASNARGGGKLFF. CDR3 coding DNA: TGTGCCAGCAATGCCCGGGGAGGGGGAAAACTGTTTTTT.

V gene TRBV10-3 combines with J gene TRBJ1-1; D is perhaps TRBD1 (6 bases). The ends were cut back, 0 bases at V and 0 bases at J, with 8 bases in the middle. This CDR3 comprises 15 residues. Germline V lookup: CDR1 ENHRY, CDR2 SYGVKD. In DNA, the CDR3 is TGTGCCATCAGTGAGTCTGCAGGGGTGAACACTGAAGCTTTCTTT. Translation gives CAISESAGVNTEAFF.

This clone is a singleton in its sample. The CDR3 spells CSVEVARGPQETQYF. The CDR3 DNA sequence: TGCAGCGTTGAAGTGGCCAGGGGACCTCAAGAGACCCAGTACTTC. The chain employs TRBV29-1 and TRBJ2-5; a possible D gene is TRBD1 (6 bases). The CDR3 contains 15 residues. Germline CDR1 reads SQVTM; CDR2 reads ANQGSEA. Trimming took off 1 base at V and 2 bases at J, with 14 bases between the two ends.

The chain uses TRBV5-1 and TRBJ2-2; D might be TRBD2 (7 bases). The V gene's germline CDR1 is SGHRS and CDR2 YFSETQ. The CDR3 is made up of 14 amino acids. Trimming pared 6 bases from V and 4 bases from J, leaving 13 bases between. CDR3 bases: TGCGCCAGCAAGGGGGGGCTGAGCACCGGGGAGCTGTTTTTT. This translates into CASKGGLSTGELFF. Full variable domain (remainder filled in from reference TRBV5-1 and TRBJ2-2): KAGVTQTPRYLIKTRGQQVTLSCSPISGHRSVSWYQQTPGQGLQFLFEYFSETQRNKGNFPGRFSGRQFSNSRSEMNVSTLELGDSALYLCASKGGLSTGELFFGEGSRLTVL.

This clone was picked up one time. This rearrangement joins TRBV7-2 to TRBJ2-3; 9 bases are shared with TRBD2. The germline gives CDR1 SGHTA, CDR2 FQGNSA. With V trimmed by 0 bases and J by 2 bases, 12 bases remained unmatched. The CDR3 is 19 residues long. DNA for the CDR3: TGTGCCAGCAGCTTAGCGCGCAGCGGGGGGAATCGCTTCACAGATACGCAGTATTTT. Its protein is CASSLARSGGNRFTDTQYF.

CDR3 in DNA: TGCGCCAGCAGCCAAGATATCGGCGGGGGGGCCGAGACCCAGTACTTC. It specifies CASSQDIGGGAETQYF. The chain employs TRBV4-3 and TRBJ2-5, with 9 bases that match TRBD2. The ends lost 0 bases at V and 5 bases at J; junction bases unmatched: 7. Per germline, CDR1 LGHNA and CDR2 YSLEER. The CDR3 contains 16 residues.